Each of the 23 T cell receptor beta chains below was sequenced from the same sample in a study of blood T cell repertoires in COVID-19. Data came from immunoSEQ multiplex PCR; TCRdb stores just in-frame clones and leaves some out. The data show about 200,000 clones, roughly 87% seen once. Sequenced material: peripheral blood. The receptors were sampled from a man aged 40-49 years with active or convalescent COVID-19.

This clone was seen a single time. The chain links TRBV5-1 to TRBJ1-3; D gene uncertain. V was pared by 0 bases and J by 1 base, with 5 bases between. Germline V gene lookup returns CDR1 SGHRS and CDR2 YFSETQ. The CDR3 covers 14 residues. The CDR3 region is CASSLDPSGNTIYF. In DNA, the CDR3 is TGCGCCAGCAGCTTGGATCCTTCTGGAAACACCATATATTTT.

The gene calls are TRBV5-1 and TRBJ2-2; possible D gene TRBD1, 5 bases. Germline assignment: CDR1 SGHRS and CDR2 YFSETQ. The CDR3 has 15 residues. V lost 0 bases and J 4 bases, leaving 10 bases between the germline ends. CDR3 loop: CASSLGTLGTGELFF. As DNA, the CDR3 is TGCGCCAGCAGCTTGGGGACATTAGGCACCGGGGAGCTGTTTTTT.

The chain has TRBV24-1 and TRBJ2-1, with TRBD1 as a possible D gene (7 bases). Trimming cost V 0 bases and J 6 bases, with 17 bases left between them. Per germline, CDR1 KGHDR and CDR2 SFDVKD. The CDR3 is made up of 17 amino acids. The CDR3 DNA reads TGTGCCACCAGTGATTTGGGTTGGCAGGGGGGTGGCAATGAGCAGTTCTTC. It codes for CATSDLGWQGGGNEQFF.

This chain joins TRBV11-2 and TRBJ2-5; D is possibly TRBD2 (6 bases). The CDR3 covers 16 residues. The germline V and J ends were trimmed by 5 bases and 3 bases, with 19 bases remaining between them. Germline V gene lookup returns CDR1 SGHAT and CDR2 FQNNGV. The CDR3, as DNA: TGTGCCAGCAGCCAATCCCTCGGGCCGGGGGAAGAGACCCAGTACTTC. As protein: CASSQSLGPGEETQYF. Full variable domain (rest looked up from reference TRBV11-2 and TRBJ2-5): EAGVAQSPRYKIIEKRQSVAFWCNPISGHATLYWYQQILGQGPKLLIQFQNNGVVDDSQLPKDRFSAERLKGVDSTLKIQPAKLEDSAVYLCASSQSLGPGEETQYFGPGTRLLVL.

This clone was detected only once. The chain has TRBV27 and TRBJ1-2, with a possible D match to TRBD1 (6 bases). Between the trimmed V and J ends, which lost 5 bases and 0 bases, there was a span of 10 bases. The CDR3 is made up of 14 amino acids. The germline V gene has CDR1 MNHEY and CDR2 SMNVEV (reference sequence). The CDR3: CASSPWTANYGYTF. DNA for the CDR3: TGTGCCAGCAGTCCCTGGACAGCTAACTATGGCTACACCTTC.

The J gene is TRBJ2-3, the V gene TRBV27; perhaps TRBD2 as D (5 bases). V gave up 2 bases and J gave up 0 bases, with 9 bases separating them. Germline-derived CDR1 and CDR2 are MNHEY and SMNVEV (reference sequence). CDR3 length: 15 amino acids. The CDR3: CASSLRRVSTDTQYF. The CDR3 DNA follows: TGTGCCAGCAGTTTAAGGCGGGTTAGCACAGATACGCAGTATTTT.

The chain has TRBV9 and TRBJ1-1; the D is unclear. The V gene's germline CDR1 is SGDLS and CDR2 YYNGEE. The V and J ends lost 0 bases and 4 bases respectively, with 13 bases between them. The CDR3 is 15 amino acids. DNA of the CDR3: TGTGCCAGCAGCGTAGGGAGTCAGCCGGGCACTGAAGCTTTCTTT. Translation: CASSVGSQPGTEAFF.

The chain carries TRBV29-1 and TRBJ1-2, with 9 bases that match TRBD1. V was clipped by 5 bases and J by 7 bases; unmatched bases: 2. The CDR3 runs to 11 residues. Germline assignment: CDR1 SQVTM and CDR2 ANQGSEA. Here the CDR3 DNA reads TGCAGCGTTTGGACAGGGGCTGGCTACACCTTC. Protein: CSVWTGAGYTF. Combining the CDR3 with reference TRBV29-1 and TRBJ1-2 gives the whole variable domain SAVISQKPSRDICQRGTSLTIQCQVDSQVTMMFWYRQQPGQSLTLIATANQGSEATYESGFVIDKFPISRPNLTFSTLTVSNMSPEDSSIYLCSVWTGAGYTFGSGTRLTVV.

The rearrangement uses TRBV5-1 and TRBJ1-3; possibly TRBD1 for D (6 bases). CDR3 length: 17 residues. The V gene's germline CDR1 is SGHRS and CDR2 YFSETQ. The V and J ends lost 2 bases and 1 base respectively, with 16 bases between them. The CDR3 DNA is TGCGCCAGCAGCTTCTCTGGACAGCCAGTTTCTGGAAACACCATATATTTT. Protein: CASSFSGQPVSGNTIYF.

Note on this clone: One junction end disagrees with the germline gene, perhaps due to a read error. The V gene is TRBV5-4, the J gene TRBJ2-7, with TRBD1 matching over 9 bases. The CDR3 runs 11 residues. Germline lookup yields CDR1 SGHNT and CDR2 YYREEE (reference sequence). The CDR3 DNA sequence: TGTGCCAGCAGCGACAGTGGGACAGGGATTTTC. Its protein product is CASSDSGTGIF.

The rearrangement joins TRBV18 to TRBJ2-5, with 13 bases aligning to TRBD2. V lost 6 bases and J lost 5; bases outside the gene matches: 18. The CDR3 runs 19 residues. Looked up from germline, CDR1 is KGHSH and CDR2 is LQKENI. CDR3 in amino acids: CASSYDGTSGIYRGETQYF. The CDR3 region has the DNA TGTGCCAGCTCCTACGACGGGACTAGCGGGATATATAGAGGGGAGACCCAGTACTTC. The complete variable domain, with remaining parts taken from reference TRBV18 and TRBJ2-5, reads NAGVMQNPRHLVRRRGQEARLRCSPMKGHSHVYWYRQLPEEGLKFMVYLQKENIIDESGMPKERFSAEFPKEGPSILRIQQVVRGDSAAYFCASSYDGTSGIYRGETQYFGPGTRLLVL.

This chain joins TRBV20-1 and TRBJ1-2, with D unclear. The CDR3 has 12 amino acids. The germline V gene has CDR1 DFQATT and CDR2 SNEGSKA (reference sequence). The V gene lost 3 bases and the J gene lost 3 bases, with 8 bases spanning the gap. CDR3 sequence: CSASQSYYGYTF. The CDR3 coding sequence is TGCAGTGCTAGTCAGTCTTACTATGGCTACACCTTC.

V and J are TRBV5-4 and TRBJ2-1; D not resolved. This CDR3 has 15 amino acids. CDR1 is SGHNT and CDR2 is YYREEE in the germline V gene (reference sequence). Trimming took 0 bases from V and 0 from J, leaving 7 bases between them. CDR3 sequence reads: CASSLGTSSYNEQFF. As DNA, the CDR3 is TGTGCCAGCAGCTTGGGAACGAGCTCCTACAATGAGCAGTTCTTC.

The chain employs TRBV7-2 and TRBJ1-5, with a tentative D call TRBD1 (5 bases). Germline V gene data show CDR1 as SGHTA and CDR2 as FQGNSA. The CDR3 consists of 16 residues. Trimming took off 4 bases at V and 6 bases at J, with 19 bases between the two ends. The chain's CDR3 is CASSSAVRGGSQPQHF. CDR3 bases: TGTGCCAGCAGCTCAGCAGTGAGGGGAGGGTCTCAGCCCCAGCATTTT.

The chain uses TRBV18 and TRBJ2-7, with TRBD1 identical over 10 bases. The CDR3 extends over 15 amino acids. After removal of 1 base from V and 7 bases from J, the junction contained 7 bases not matched to a gene. The germline V gene has CDR1 KGHSH and CDR2 LQKENI. CDR3 sequence: CASSPQGTGVKEQYF. DNA for the CDR3: TGTGCCAGCTCACCACAGGGGACAGGGGTTAAAGAGCAGTACTTC.

The gene calls are TRBV30 and TRBJ2-3; 7 bases map to TRBD1. Germline CDR1 GTSNPN, CDR2 SVGIG (reference sequence). V lost 0 bases, J lost 3 bases, and 6 bases stayed unmatched. The CDR3 contains 15 residues. CDR3 DNA: TGTGCCTGGAGTGTAGACAGGGCCGGGACAGATACGCAGTATTTT. Translating gives CAWSVDRAGTDTQYF.

V is TRBV7-9 and J is TRBJ2-1, with D hard to call. Germline-derived CDR1 and CDR2 are SEHNR and FQNEAQ (reference sequence). Trimming took off 0 bases at V and 9 bases at J, with 6 bases between the two ends. There are 12 residues in the CDR3. DNA for the CDR3: TGTGCCAGCAGCTTAGCCCGAGGTGAGCAGTTCTTC. It is translated as CASSLARGEQFF.

The chain is built from TRBV7-9 and TRBJ2-2; TRBD2 matches at 14 bases. The CDR3 consists of 15 residues. Trimming took 5 bases from V and 7 from J; bases not matched to a gene: 3. Germline V gives CDR1 SEHNR, CDR2 FQNEAQ (reference sequence). CDR3 in amino acids: CASSLTSGRVGELFF. The CDR3, as DNA: TGTGCCAGCAGCCTGACTAGCGGGAGGGTCGGGGAGCTGTTTTTT.

The chain is built from TRBV7-2 and TRBJ2-7, with TRBD2 matching over 8 bases. V gave up 7 bases and J gave up 5 bases; unmatched junction bases: 10. The CDR3 is 14 residues long. In germline, CDR1 is SGHTA, CDR2 FQGNSA. The CDR3 region is CASTLGGSGNEQYF. In DNA, the CDR3 is TGTGCCAGCACCCTAGGGGGTAGCGGGAACGAGCAGTACTTC.

The chain combines TRBV21-1 with TRBJ1-1; whether TRBD1, the table's D call, matches the DNA was not checked. TRBV21-1 counts as a pseudogene. CDR3 length: 19 residues. The CDR3 nucleotides are TGTGCCAGCGGCCCTCATCCAGCGGGACAGGGCTTTTTTAACACTGAAGCTTTCTTT. Its translation is CASGPHPAGQGFFNTEAFF.

The chain links TRBV5-1 to TRBJ2-7, with 11 positions matching TRBD2. Looked up from germline, CDR1 is SGHRS and CDR2 is YFSETQ. The CDR3 contains 16 residues. With V trimmed by 3 bases and J by 5 bases, 10 bases remained unmatched. The DNA for the CDR3 is TGCGCCAGCAGCTGGGAGACTAGCGGGGAAGAGGACGAGCAGTACTTC. Translating it yields CASSWETSGEEDEQYF. The whole variable domain, remainder taken from reference TRBV5-1 and TRBJ2-7, is KAGVTQTPRYLIKTRGQQVTLSCSPISGHRSVSWYQQTPGQGLQFLFEYFSETQRNKGNFPGRFSGRQFSNSRSEMNVSTLELGDSALYLCASSWETSGEEDEQYFGPGTRLTVT.

This chain uses TRBV5-4 with TRBJ2-5; TRBD2 aligns across 16 bases. The junction had 11 bases not matched to a gene; V was cut back by 4 bases and J by 5 bases. Germline V gene data show CDR1 as SGHNT and CDR2 as YYREEE (reference sequence). The CDR3 is 18 residues long. The CDR3: CASSPGTSGGAGFETQYF. The CDR3 DNA follows: TGTGCCAGCAGCCCCGGGACTAGCGGGGGGGCAGGGTTTGAGACCCAGTACTTC.

The rearrangement uses TRBV6-6 and TRBJ2-7; 10 bases map to TRBD2. This CDR3 spans 16 amino acids. Unmatched junction bases numbered 12, after V lost 6 bases and J lost 4 bases. Looked up from germline, CDR1 is MNHNY and CDR2 is SVGAGI (reference sequence). CDR3 nucleotide sequence: TGTGCCAGCAGCTCCGGGGAGCGGGGGGGCCTATACGAGCAGTACTTC. This sequence encodes CASSSGERGGLYEQYF.